The present TCR beta chain was sequenced within a study of neurological immune-mediated disorders. Study-wide points: There were no CDR3 amino acid sequences shared by expanded clones across subjects, a result suggesting private repertoires in all groups. Expansion of TCR clones was greatest in HTLV-1-associated myelopathy and smallest in multiple sclerosis, where it fell below that of healthy controls.

Trimming removed 2 bases at V and 7 bases at J, with 9 bases between. The CDR3 sequence is 13 residues long. CDR1 is SGHRS and CDR2 is YFSETQ in the germline V gene. This clonotype was counted at least ten times. The antigen is unknown. With 10-nucleotide random UMIs, 5'RACE was used to make the cDNA. Using its own MiXCR run on the 5' RACE reads, TCRdb lists one record per CDR3 protein. In the table there are tens of thousands of distinct CDR3 sequences, 7.5% to 9.5% of which are singletons. Time point here: longitudinal time-point 3. It was blood bank volunteers in Maryland, USA who made up the healthy controls.

The specimen was PBMCs. This TCR derives from a woman aged 40-49 years in good health. The V and J genes are TRBV5-1 and TRBJ2-2; D unclear. This CDR3 is CASSFSRGGELFF. In DNA form, the CDR3 reads TGCGCCAGCAGCTTTAGTCGTGGCGGGGAGCTGTTTTTT. The entire variable domain, with the rest obtained from reference TRBV5-1 and TRBJ2-2, is as follows: KAGVTQTPRYLIKTRGQQVTLSCSPISGHRSVSWYQQTPGQGLQFLFEYFSETQRNKGNFPGRFSGRQFSNSRSEMNVSTLELGDSALYLCASSFSRGGELFFGEGSRLTVL.